The 17 T cell receptor beta chains below all came from one sample that was sequenced in a study of read filtering for tumor transcriptome and immune sequencing. From 300 to 400 ng of RNA, a library with molecular barcoded alpha/delta and beta/gamma adaptors was made. One entry per CDR3 protein, called by TCRdb with MiXCR from the reads. The sample shows more than 30,000 distinct CDR3 sequences, approximately 18% of them seen only once. The sequenced sample consisted of a population of CD138-negative cells sorted from bone marrow. The receptors originated from a donor at least 40 years old with multiple myeloma.

In its sample, this clonotype was seen many times. This chain connects TRBV7-9 to TRBJ2-7, with 12 bases lining up with TRBD2. V gave up 8 bases and J gave up 2 bases; unmatched junction bases: 4. There are 14 residues in the CDR3. Germline loops: CDR1 SEHNR, CDR2 FQNEAQ (reference sequence). The CDR3 is CASRRTSGTYEQYF. DNA for the CDR3: TGTGCCAGCCGCAGGACTAGCGGGACCTACGAGCAGTACTTC.

Ten or more counts support this clonotype. The CDR3 is CASSFIRANTGELFF. As DNA, the CDR3 is TGTGCCAGCAGTTTCATCAGGGCGAACACCGGGGAGCTGTTTTTT. V and J are TRBV28 and TRBJ2-2, with TRBD1 as a possible D gene (5 bases). Between the trimmed V and J ends, which lost 3 bases and 0 bases, there was a span of 8 bases. CDR3 size: 15 residues. CDR1 and CDR2 from the germline V gene are MDHEN and SYDVKM.

This clonotype came up many times. The rearrangement joins TRBV11-2 to TRBJ2-7, with D possibly being TRBD2 (6 bases). Germline V lookup: CDR1 SGHAT, CDR2 FQNNGV. V lost 6 bases to trimming and J lost 6 bases, with 15 bases between them. The CDR3 covers 13 residues. The CDR3 sequence: CASSLGGMFEQYF. The CDR3 coding sequence is TGTGCCAGCAGTCTCGGGGGAATGTTCGAGCAGTACTTC.

This clonotype was seen many times. The J gene is TRBJ2-7, the V gene TRBV9; D may match TRBD1 or TRBD2 (5 bases each). Trimming removed 4 bases from V and 6 bases from J, with 11 bases in between. Germline-derived CDR1 and CDR2 are SGDLS and YYNGEE. The CDR3 contains 12 residues. The CDR3 DNA reads as TGTGCCAGCAGCCCCGGGACGGCCGAGCAGTACTTC. It encodes CASSPGTAEQYF.

This clonotype has at least ten counts. The gene calls are TRBV5-1 and TRBJ2-1; D ambiguous. The CDR3 runs to 14 residues. V lost 2 bases and J 1 base, leaving 7 bases between the germline ends. Germline CDR1 SGHRS, CDR2 YFSETQ. This CDR3 reads CASSFRRSYNEQFF. In DNA form, the CDR3 reads TGCGCCAGCAGCTTCAGGCGGTCCTACAATGAGCAGTTCTTC.

This clonotype was seen at least ten times. J is TRBJ2-1 and V is TRBV20-1; 7 positions match TRBD2. This CDR3 is built from 14 residues. The germline CDR1 and CDR2 sequences are DFQATT and SNEGSKA (reference sequence). The V and J ends lost 3 bases and 3 bases, in that order; junction bases with no gene match: 5. CDR3 protein: CSASGGSNYNEQFF. The DNA for the CDR3 is TGCAGTGCTAGCGGCGGGAGTAACTACAATGAGCAGTTCTTC.

This clonotype was detected many times. The chain carries TRBV20-1 and TRBJ1-1; D is ambiguous. From germline, CDR1 is DFQATT and CDR2 SNEGSKA (reference sequence). Deletions cut 7 bases from V and 6 bases from J, with 12 bases between. This CDR3 has 11 amino acids. CDR3 residues: CSVAPTAEAFF. The CDR3 DNA is TGCAGTGTCGCCCCCACTGCTGAAGCTTTCTTT.

This clonotype appeared many times. The junction shows a germline mismatch at one end, possibly a read error. The chain has TRBV12-3 or TRBV12-4 and TRBJ2-7; 9 bases are a match to TRBD1. CDR3 size: 15 residues. The CDR3 DNA sequence: TGTGCCAGCAGTTTCCGGGACAGGGCCTCCTTCGAGCAGTACTTC. Its translation: CASSFRDRASFEQYF.

This clonotype is medium-sized in the sample. This sequence joins TRBV14 and TRBJ2-1; 7 bases are a match to TRBD1. This CDR3 spans 13 amino acids. With V trimmed by 4 bases and J by 10 bases, 7 bases remained unmatched. Germline CDR1 is SGHDN and CDR2 is FVKESK. This chain's CDR3 is CASSRGQTVEQFF. The CDR3 coding sequence is TGTGCCAGCAGCCGGGGACAGACCGTCGAGCAGTTCTTC.

Within the sample, this clonotype is medium-sized (0.01 to 0.1%). This rearrangement joins TRBV28 to TRBJ2-1; D tentatively fits TRBD1 or TRBD2 (6 bases each). Trimming took off 4 bases at V and 8 bases at J, with 12 bases between the two ends. CDR3 length: 13 residues. Germline V CDR1 and CDR2: MDHEN, SYDVKM. CDR3 nucleotides: TGTGCCAGCAGTTCGGCAGGGGAGGATGAGCAGTTCTTC. Its protein is CASSSAGEDEQFF.

The chain combines TRBV5-1 with TRBJ2-1; 15 positions match TRBD2. Germline V gives CDR1 SGHRS, CDR2 YFSETQ. This CDR3 has 19 residues. The J segment lost 9 bases and the V segment lost 3 bases, leaving 16 bases of the junction unmatched. CDR3: CASSYGLAGGAPTRLEQFF. The CDR3 DNA follows: TGCGCCAGCAGCTATGGACTAGCGGGGGGGGCTCCAACAAGACTTGAGCAGTTCTTC.

A word on this clonotype: A much more abundant neighbour one base away suggests this may be a read error. The chain couples TRBV18 to TRBJ1-2; D call uncertain. This CDR3 contains 13 residues. Germline V CDR1 and CDR2: KGHSH, LQKENI. Trimming shortened V by 6 bases and J by 4 bases, and 12 bases separated the two germline ends. CDR3 in amino acids: CASSQDGPYGYTF. In nucleotides, the CDR3 is TGTGCCAGCTCGCAGGACGGACCCTATGGCTACACCTTC. The full variable domain, with the rest looked up from reference TRBV18 and TRBJ1-2, is NAGVMQNPRHLVRRRGQEARLRCSPMKGHSHVYWYRQLPEEGLKFMVYLQKENIIDESGMPKERFSAEFPKEGPSILRIQQVVRGDSAAYFCASSQDGPYGYTFGSGTRLTVV.

CDR3 loop: CASSIEDGYYEQYF. In DNA, the CDR3 is TGTGCCAGTAGTATAGAGGACGGCTACTACGAGCAGTACTTC. The chain uses TRBV19 and TRBJ2-7; D gene unclear. The germline V gene encodes CDR1 LNHDA and CDR2 SQIVND (reference sequence). This CDR3 has 14 amino acids. V dropped 0 bases and J dropped 3 bases, with 9 bases sitting between them.

This clonotype was seen repeatedly, ten times or more. DNA of the CDR3: TGCGCCAGCAGCCATCCAAGGGACACCGGCGGGTTCAATGAGCAGTTCTTC. Translation gives CASSHPRDTGGFNEQFF. V usage is TRBV4-1 and J usage is TRBJ2-1; possible D gene TRBD1, 6 bases. V shed 3 bases and J shed 6 bases, with 21 bases lying between them. CDR3 size: 17 residues. Germline V gene sequence: CDR1 MGHRA, CDR2 YSYEKL.

At least ten counts were recorded for this clonotype. A read error is possible here, since a much larger clone lies one base away. The chain recombines TRBV29-1 with TRBJ2-7, with D possibly TRBD1 on 6 matching bases. The CDR3 sequence is 17 residues long. Germline assignment: CDR1 SQVTM and CDR2 ANQGSEA. CDR3 amino acids: CSVEEQETGWGSYEQCF. In DNA form, the CDR3 reads TGCAGCGTTGAAGAGCAAGAGACAGGTTGGGGATCCTACGAGCAGTGCTTC.

In this sample, this clonotype turned up many times. The gene calls are TRBV5-1 and TRBJ2-5; TRBD2 agrees at 10 bases. Germline CDR1 SGHRS, CDR2 YFSETQ. The V segment lost 4 bases and the J segment 9 bases; nucleotides outside the gene matches: 9. The CDR3 sequence is 14 residues long. DNA of the CDR3: TGCGCCAGCAGCACCGATAGCGGGGGGCGTCCCCAGTACTTC. It is translated as CASSTDSGGRPQYF. The full variable domain, rest sourced from reference TRBV5-1 and TRBJ2-5, is KAGVTQTPRYLIKTRGQQVTLSCSPISGHRSVSWYQQTPGQGLQFLFEYFSETQRNKGNFPGRFSGRQFSNSRSEMNVSTLELGDSALYLCASSTDSGGRPQYFGPGTRLLVL.

The V call is TRBV10-2, the J call TRBJ1-3; the D gene is possibly TRBD1 (5 bases). The CDR3 is 15 residues long. With 0 bases removed from V and 1 base from J, the gap between germline ends came to 7 bases. Germline CDR1 WSHSY, CDR2 SAAADI. CDR3 in amino acids: CASSESQGSGNTIYF. The DNA of the CDR3 is TGCGCCAGCAGTGAGTCCCAGGGTTCTGGAAACACCATATATTTT.